This TCR beta chain was captured in a study of blood T cell repertoires in COVID-19. Overall study: Specimens from acute and convalescent COVID-19 originated in the United States, Italy and Spain. Sources were T cells, B-cell-depleted T cells, or PBMCs; the material itself was cDNA or gDNA.

The CDR3 sequence is 11 residues long. V was clipped by 3 bases and J by 8 bases, with 9 bases between them. Germline V lookup: CDR1 GTSNPN, CDR2 SVGIG (reference sequence). Original processing notes: From reference gene primer amplification, estimates of nucleated cell counts were derived. Some clones are missing from TCRdb's copy, which holds only in-frame ones; the method was immunoSEQ multiplex PCR. V, J and clone size reflect that table, while D and trimming were determined from the DNA. The sample consists of roughly 160,000 clones, around 83% of them appearing once. This chain connects TRBV30 to TRBJ2-3, with TRBD2 as a possible D gene (6 bases). Sequenced sample: peripheral blood. This TCR came from a man aged 35-49 years with acute or convalescent COVID-19. Here the CDR3 DNA reads TGTGCCTGGAGCAGGGAGGTTACGCAGTATTTT. It is translated as CAWSREVTQYF.